The 18 T cell receptor beta chains below all came from one sample that was sequenced in a study of cytomegalovirus exposure and HLA in healthy donors. PCR primers comprised 60 Vbeta and 13 Jbeta primers. TCRdb's copy holds only in-frame clones and misses some; the assay was immunoSEQ multiplex PCR. This sample has roughly 110,000 clones, with approximately 80% found just once. Specimen: PBMCs. The origin of the receptors is a woman aged 18 to 35 in good health and CMV-seronegative.

This clone was detected once. The rearrangement uses TRBV7-2 and TRBJ1-3, with D hard to call. CDR1 and CDR2 (germline): SGHTA, FQGNSA. The CDR3 has 14 amino acids. The V end was cut by 3 bases, the J end by 0 bases, with 6 bases between. As DNA, the CDR3 is TGTGCCAGCAGCTTCGGACTCTCTGGAAACACCATATATTTT. Its translation is CASSFGLSGNTIYF.

J is TRBJ1-5 and V is TRBV10-3; D uncertain. The CDR3 has 14 amino acids. V lost 2 bases and J 7 bases, leaving 12 bases between the germline ends. Germline V gene lookup returns CDR1 ENHRY and CDR2 SYGVKD. CDR3 nucleotides: TGTGCCATCAGTGAGCCTGCTGAGGGACAGCCCCAGCATTTT. This gives the protein CAISEPAEGQPQHF.

The chain joins TRBV10-3 to TRBJ2-3, with D possibly matching TRBD1 (6 bases). There are 14 residues in the CDR3. Germline V gene sequence: CDR1 ENHRY, CDR2 SYGVKD. V dropped 6 bases and J dropped 0 bases, with 10 bases sitting between them. CDR3 in DNA: TGTGCCATCAGCGGACAGAGTAGCACAGATACGCAGTATTTT. It codes for CAISGQSSTDTQYF.

This clone was observed once. This chain uses TRBV5-1 with TRBJ2-7; TRBD2 aligns across 7 bases. CDR1 is SGHRS and CDR2 is YFSETQ in the germline V gene. CDR3 length: 15 residues. The J segment lost 3 bases and the V segment lost 0 bases, leaving 6 bases of the junction unmatched. The CDR3 DNA reads TGCGCCAGCAGCTTGGTTGGGGGGGTGAACTACGAGCAGTACGTC. This encodes CASSLVGGVNYEQYV.

In its sample, this clone was seen a few times. The J gene is TRBJ2-5, the V gene TRBV29-1; 8 positions match TRBD2. The germline V gene has CDR1 SQVTM and CDR2 ANQGSEA. The CDR3 totals 14 residues. J was trimmed by 4 bases and V by 4 bases; bases with no gene match: 8. CDR3 region: CSVGEAGEIETQYF. The CDR3 DNA reads TGCAGCGTTGGGGAAGCGGGAGAGATAGAGACCCAGTACTTC.

The chain carries TRBV15 and TRBJ2-5; 10 nucleotides align to TRBD2. V gave up 0 bases and J gave up 5 bases; unmatched junction bases: 15. This CDR3 comprises 19 residues. Germline assignment: CDR1 LNHNV and CDR2 YYDKDF (reference sequence). For the CDR3, the DNA is TGTGCCACCAGCAGAGAAGGGCTTACTAGCGGGATGGTGGGGGAGACCCAGTACTTC. As protein: CATSREGLTSGMVGETQYF.

The rearrangement joins TRBV19 to TRBJ2-1, with TRBD2 matching 10 bases. The CDR3 loop spans 18 amino acids. Germline CDR1 reads LNHDA; CDR2 reads SQIVND (reference sequence). V gave up 3 bases and J gave up 0 bases; unmatched junction bases: 8. Written as DNA, the CDR3 is TGTGCCAGTAGTATGGGGCTAGCGGGAGAGAGCTCCTACAATGAGCAGTTCTTC. As protein: CASSMGLAGESSYNEQFF.

The chain has TRBV4-1 and TRBJ2-3, with D possibly TRBD2 on 5 matching bases. The CDR3 is 15 residues long. Germline CDR1 and CDR2: MGHRA and YSYEKL. V gave up 0 bases and J gave up 2 bases, with 9 bases separating them. This CDR3 reads CASSQDIGDTDTQYF. The CDR3 DNA follows: TGCGCCAGCAGCCAAGATATCGGGGACACAGATACGCAGTATTTT.

The chain couples TRBV7-9 to TRBJ2-5; D is perhaps TRBD2 (7 bases). V lost 5 bases, J lost 2 bases, and 18 bases lay in between. This CDR3 is 16 amino acids long. Germline CDR1 is SEHNR and CDR2 is FQNEAQ (reference sequence). This CDR3 is CASSQGGAFGQETQYF. The CDR3 region has the DNA TGTGCCAGCAGCCAAGGGGGGGCATTTGGGCAAGAGACCCAGTACTTC.

This chain links TRBV15 with TRBJ2-7, with TRBD2 as a possible D gene (6 bases). The V and J ends lost 3 bases and 0 bases respectively, with 12 bases between them. Per the germline V gene, CDR1 is LNHNV and CDR2 is YYDKDF (reference sequence). This CDR3 is 15 amino acids long. The DNA for the CDR3 is TGTGCCACCAGCAGGGACCTTAGCGGCTCCTACGAGCAGTACTTC. Residues: CATSRDLSGSYEQYF.

The genes are TRBV4-2 and TRBJ2-2, with TRBD2 identical over 10 bases. Germline assignment: CDR1 LGHNA and CDR2 YNFKEQ. With 3 bases clipped from V and 4 bases from J, the junction kept 2 bases outside the gene matches. This CDR3 has 15 residues. The CDR3 sequence is CASSQTSGPTGELFF. The CDR3 DNA is TGTGCCAGCAGCCAGACTAGCGGGCCCACCGGGGAGCTGTTTTTT.

V gene TRBV28 combines with J gene TRBJ1-5, with D possibly TRBD1 on 5 matching bases. Trimming removed 3 bases at V and 4 bases at J, with 10 bases between. Germline V gene sequence: CDR1 MDHEN, CDR2 SYDVKM. This CDR3 is 14 amino acids long. CDR3 loop: CASSFPGTNQPQHF. CDR3 bases: TGTGCCAGCAGTTTTCCGGGGACTAATCAGCCCCAGCATTTT.

This clone has just a few counts. CDR3 amino acids: CASSLYRYTEAFF. DNA of the CDR3: TGTGCCAGCAGTTTATACCGGTACACTGAAGCTTTCTTT. This chain joins TRBV28 and TRBJ1-1, with unresolved D. This CDR3 is built from 13 residues. V was shortened by 1 base and J by 3 bases, with 6 bases between the two germline ends. CDR1 MDHEN and CDR2 SYDVKM come from the germline V gene.

The chain joins TRBV11-2 to TRBJ1-1; 8 bases match TRBD1. Losses at the gene ends were 4 bases for V and 0 bases for J; bases not matched to a gene: 4. Per germline, CDR1 SGHAT and CDR2 FQNNGV. The CDR3 is 15 residues long. CDR3 sequence: CASSSRQGMNTEAFF. In nucleotides, the CDR3 is TGTGCCAGCAGCTCCCGACAGGGGATGAACACTGAAGCTTTCTTT.

This chain connects TRBV7-2 to TRBJ2-5, with 7 bases that match TRBD1. V shed 5 bases and J 1 base; nucleotides not matched to a gene: 7. The germline gives CDR1 SGHTA, CDR2 FQGNSA. This CDR3 has 15 residues. The CDR3 loop is CASSPVGTVQETQYF. The CDR3 nucleotides are TGTGCCAGCAGCCCCGTCGGGACAGTCCAAGAGACCCAGTACTTC.

This clone was counted a few times. This sequence joins TRBV7-9 and TRBJ2-5, with TRBD2 identical over 13 bases. Per the germline V gene, CDR1 is SEHNR and CDR2 is FQNEAQ (reference sequence). The CDR3 runs to 17 residues. V dropped 5 bases and J dropped 4; count of bases not matched to a gene: 10. The CDR3 loop reads CASSPVGGLAGPETQYF. The DNA of the CDR3 is TGTGCCAGCAGCCCCGTTGGGGGACTAGCGGGACCAGAGACCCAGTACTTC.

This chain's CDR3 is CAWSGQGQPQHF. The CDR3 DNA follows: TGTGCCTGGAGCGGACAGGGACAGCCCCAGCATTTT. The rearrangement links TRBV30 to TRBJ1-5, with 8 nucleotides matching TRBD1. Germline V lookup: CDR1 GTSNPN, CDR2 SVGIG (reference sequence). This CDR3 is 12 amino acids long. V was pared by 3 bases and J by 7 bases, with 2 bases of the junction left unmatched.

CDR3 amino acids: CASRQQGDNEQYF. CDR3 nucleotide sequence: TGTGCCAGCAGACAACAGGGGGATAACGAGCAGTACTTC. The chain combines TRBV28 with TRBJ2-7; 8 bases are a match to TRBD1. Trimming at V came to 6 bases and at J to 5 bases, leaving 6 bases not matched to a gene. CDR1 and CDR2 from the germline V gene are MDHEN and SYDVKM. This CDR3 is built from 13 residues.